A selection of T cell receptor beta chains follows, all from one sample in a study of regulatory T cells in long-lasting Graves disease. TCRdb re-called the multiplex PCR reads through MiXCR, storing one row per CDR3 protein. The sample consists of 350,000 to 550,000 distinct CDR3 sequences, 11% to 15% of them appearing once. This sample was shared with a second study, whose subject was T cells in Graves' hyperthyroidism and ophthalmopathy.

The specimen comprised peripheral blood mononuclear cells (PBMCs), sampled at new diagnosis, from a patient treated with antithyroid drugs. All receptors derive from a woman aged 50 to 60 with Graves disease. CDR3s include the opening cysteine and the closing phenylalanine or tryptophan. Fields, in order: J gene, D gene, V gene, clone size, CDR3 protein, CDR3 DNA. A D gene is named only where the DNA matches it firmly. Clone size is shown for a subset of rows, as once, few, many or a class of expanded clone.

TRBJ1-1,TRBD1,TRBV28,many,CASSRLGTVPEAFF,TGTGCCAGCAGCCGGCTCGGGACAGTCCCTGAAGCTTTCTTT
TRBJ2-7,-,TRBV4-1,-,CASSQEVGQLGNEQYF,TGCGCCAGCAGCCAAGAGGTCGGACAGCTTGGGAACGAGCAGTACTTC
TRBJ2-1,-,TRBV29-1,many,CSVEVGTYNEQFF,TGCAGCGTTGAAGTAGGGACCTACAATGAGCAGTTCTTC
TRBJ2-7,-,TRBV3-1,many,CASSQYRASSYEQYF,TGTGCCAGCAGCCAGTACAGGGCGTCCTCCTACGAGCAGTACTTC
TRBJ1-4,TRBD1,TRBV6-1,many,CASRSDRGGEKLFF,TGTGCCAGCAGGAGCGACAGGGGAGGTGAAAAACTGTTTTTT
TRBJ2-1,-,TRBV27,many,CASTTRRGVGNNEQFF,TGTGCCAGCACCACCAGAAGGGGCGTTGGGAACAATGAGCAGTTCTTC
TRBJ1-2,TRBD1,TRBV20-1,-,CSAGKGAGDYGYTF,TGCAGTGCTGGGAAGGGGGCAGGGGACTATGGCTACACCTTC
TRBJ1-3,-,TRBV9,-,CASSAQSSGSTIYF,TGTGCCAGCAGCGCGCAAAGCTCTGGAAGCACCATATATTTT
TRBJ1-5,-,TRBV20-1,few,CSASFQTNQPQHF,TGCAGTGCTAGTTTTCAAACTAATCAGCCCCAGCATTTT
TRBJ2-7,-,TRBV27,many,CASGGDRGTEQYF,TGTGCCAGCGGTGGCGATAGGGGGACCGAGCAGTACTTC
TRBJ1-3,TRBD1,TRBV12-3/TRBV12-4,-,CASSFPAQGAGGNTIYF,TGTGCCAGCAGTTTTCCAGCACAGGGGGCCGGTGGAAACACCATATATTTT
TRBJ2-2,-,TRBV30,many,CAWSRGLANTGELFF,TGTGCCTGGAGTCGGGGGCTGGCGAACACCGGGGAGCTGTTTTTT
TRBJ2-1,-,TRBV10-2,many,CASTASWNEQFF,TGCGCCAGCACCGCAAGTTGGAATGAGCAGTTCTTC
TRBJ1-1,-,TRBV5-6,-,CASSRVRGTEAFF,TGTGCCAGCAGCCGTGTCAGGGGCACTGAAGCTTTCTTT
TRBJ2-2,-,TRBV11-1,many,CASSFGGPGGELFF,TGTGCCAGCAGCTTCGGAGGCCCCGGCGGGGAGCTGTTTTTT
TRBJ2-2,TRBD2,TRBV20-1,many,CSASWRESTGELFF,TGCAGTGCTAGTTGGCGGGAGAGCACCGGGGAGCTGTTTTTT
TRBJ1-1,-,TRBV7-2,many,CASSSPWTENTEAFF,TGTGCCAGCAGCTCACCCTGGACGGAGAACACTGAAGCTTTCTTT
TRBJ1-2,TRBD1,TRBV28,-,CASSTGQEANYGYTF,TGTGCCAGCAGCACCGGACAGGAAGCTAACTATGGCTACACCTTC
TRBJ2-7,-,TRBV2,many,CASTKGYEQYF,TGTGCCAGCACTAAGGGCTACGAGCAGTACTTC
TRBJ1-2,TRBD1,TRBV4-1,-,CASSQPTSTGGSYGYTF,TGCGCCAGCAGCCAACCCACCTCGACAGGGGGCAGCTATGGCTACACCTTC
TRBJ1-1,-,TRBV7-2,many,CASSLQTTLNTEAFF,TGTGCCAGCAGCTTGCAGACGACATTAAACACTGAAGCTTTCTTT
TRBJ2-7,TRBD2,TRBV15,many,CATSRSLLRGGPYEQYF,TGTGCCACCAGCAGATCCTTACTTCGCGGGGGACCCTACGAGCAGTACTTC
TRBJ1-1,-,TRBV11-2,many,CASSPGSDTEAFF,TGTGCCAGCAGCCCAGGATCGGACACTGAAGCTTTCTTT
TRBJ2-1,-,TRBV7-2,few,CASSFYTSSYNEQFF,TGTGCCAGCAGCTTCTATACTTCCTCCTACAATGAGCAGTTCTTC
TRBJ2-7,TRBD1,TRBV19,-,CASGTGQGAYEQYF,TGTGCCAGTGGAACGGGACAGGGGGCCTACGAGCAGTACTTC
TRBJ1-1,TRBD1,TRBV28,many,CASSPQGGKSGSGNTEAFF,TGTGCCAGCAGTCCCCAGGGGGGTAAAAGTGGATCAGGGAACACTGAAGCTTTCTTT